Listed here are 25 T cell receptor beta chains from one sample, sequenced in a study of shared clonotypes between healthy human individuals (TCRdb year 2020). Libraries came from the immunoSEQ multiplex PCR assay. TCRdb carries this immuneACCESS record with in-frame sequences only. Its versions omit some clonotypes, under half of them owing to an unresolved V gene in the studies checked, with the rest unexplained. The sample contains fewer than 1.6 million clones, less than 99% of them found a single time. The ten largest clones add up to 0.36% of the sample. Sequenced input: naive CD4+ T cells sorted from blood. The sample's cell subset or site label, in plain terms: CD45RA+ positively selected. All receptors derive from a man aged 25-45 years in good health.

The chain links TRBV5-4 to TRBJ2-5; weak D call: TRBD1 (6 bases). The germline V gene encodes CDR1 SGHNT and CDR2 YYREEE (reference sequence). This CDR3 has 15 residues. V dropped 1 base and J dropped 5 bases, with 15 bases sitting between them. The CDR3 DNA sequence: TGTGCCAGCAGCTTGAGCCCGGGACACCTGGAGACCCAGTACTTC. Encoded protein: CASSLSPGHLETQYF.

V and J are TRBV11-2 and TRBJ1-5, with D unresolved. The CDR3 totals 15 residues. The V gene's germline CDR1 is SGHAT and CDR2 FQNNGV. V lost 1 base and J 0 bases, leaving 7 bases between the germline ends. The CDR3, as DNA: TGTGCCAGCAGCTTAGTGAGTGGTAGCAATCAGCCCCAGCATTTT. The encoded protein is CASSLVSGSNQPQHF.

J is TRBJ1-1 and V is TRBV27, with a possible D match to TRBD1 (6 bases). The CDR3 contains 14 residues. Germline assignment: CDR1 MNHEY and CDR2 SMNVEV (reference sequence). V was cut by 3 bases and J by 4 bases, with 12 bases left in between. The chain's CDR3 is CASSFTGRATEAFF. Here the CDR3 DNA reads TGTGCCAGCAGTTTCACAGGGAGGGCCACTGAAGCTTTCTTT.

The chain employs TRBV28 and TRBJ1-1, with D possibly TRBD1 on 5 matching bases. The CDR3 spans 16 residues. CDR1 MDHEN and CDR2 SYDVKM come from the germline V gene. Trimming shortened V by 5 bases and J by 2 bases, and 18 bases separated the two germline ends. CDR3 region: CASSELGELLNTEAFF. In nucleotides, the CDR3 is TGTGCCAGCAGTGAACTGGGGGAACTCCTTAACACTGAAGCTTTCTTT. The entire variable domain, with the rest obtained from reference TRBV28 and TRBJ1-1, is as follows: DVKVTQSSRYLVKRTGEKVFLECVQDMDHENMFWYRQDPGLGLRLIYFSYDVKMKEKGDIPEGYSVSREKKERFSLILESASTNQTSMYLCASSELGELLNTEAFFGQGTRLTVV.

The CDR3 loop reads CASSPSGSGANVLTF. CDR3 coding DNA: TGTGCCAGTAGCCCGTCGGGGAGCGGGGCCAACGTCCTGACTTTC. This chain links TRBV19 with TRBJ2-6; D may be TRBD2 (5 bases). Germline V lookup: CDR1 LNHDA, CDR2 SQIVND (reference sequence). The CDR3 sequence is 15 residues long. V was clipped by 6 bases and J by 4 bases, with 13 bases between them.

The chain employs TRBV2 and TRBJ2-7; 8 bases line up with TRBD1. Germline V lookup: CDR1 SNHLY, CDR2 FYNNEI. V shed 6 bases, J shed 3 bases, and the junction held 7 bases outside the gene matches. The CDR3 totals 14 residues. The CDR3 spells CASRSRTGYYEQYF. The CDR3 region has the DNA TGTGCCAGCAGATCCCGGACAGGGTACTACGAGCAGTACTTC.

The J gene is TRBJ2-7, the V gene TRBV28; weak D call: TRBD1 (6 bases). Germline V gene sequence: CDR1 MDHEN, CDR2 SYDVKM. V was shortened by 5 bases and J by 5 bases, with 19 bases between the two germline ends. This CDR3 is 15 amino acids long. CDR3 protein: CASSTQGRPLHEQYF. CDR3 sequence (DNA): TGTGCCAGCAGTACGCAGGGGAGACCTCTCCACGAGCAGTACTTC.

The gene calls are TRBV11-2 and TRBJ1-2; D not resolved. Per the germline V gene, CDR1 is SGHAT and CDR2 is FQNNGV. This CDR3 contains 12 residues. Trimming took off 5 bases at V and 5 bases at J, with 9 bases between the two ends. The CDR3 region is CASSVQFYGYTF. The CDR3 nucleotides are TGTGCCAGCAGCGTACAATTTTATGGCTACACCTTC.

The chain couples TRBV4-3 to TRBJ2-6; D tentatively reads TRBD1 or TRBD2 (5 bases each). Germline values: CDR1 LGHNA, CDR2 YSLEER. V lost 1 base to trimming and J lost 12 bases, with 13 bases between them. The CDR3 loop spans 14 amino acids. For the CDR3, the DNA is TGCGCCAGCAGCCAAGGCCGGGGCCCCCTCGTCCTGACTTTC. This gives the protein CASSQGRGPLVLTF.

The J gene is TRBJ2-6, the V gene TRBV6-5; the D is unclear. The CDR3 totals 14 residues. The germline CDR1 and CDR2 sequences are MNHEY and SVGAGI. V was pared by 5 bases and J by 2 bases, with 7 bases between. The chain's CDR3 is CASSKAPGANVLTF. The DNA for the CDR3 is TGTGCCAGCAGTAAAGCCCCTGGGGCCAACGTCCTGACTTTC.

The J gene is TRBJ2-5, the V gene TRBV5-1, with 12 nucleotides matching TRBD2. Germline trimming cut 4 bases from V and 5 bases from J; bases unmatched to any gene: 0. The germline gives CDR1 SGHRS, CDR2 YFSETQ. The CDR3 contains 13 residues. CDR3 region: CASSTSGRETQYF. As DNA, the CDR3 is TGCGCCAGCAGCACTAGCGGGAGGGAGACCCAGTACTTC.

Details on this clone: In the same sample, other DNA sequences code for this CDR3. The rearrangement uses TRBV5-4 and TRBJ2-5; 7 positions match TRBD1. V trimming: 0 bases; J trimming: 5 bases; junction bases outside the gene matches: 1. CDR1 and CDR2 from the germline V gene are SGHNT and YYREEE (reference sequence). The CDR3 loop spans 13 amino acids. The CDR3 DNA sequence: TGTGCCAGCAGCTTGGGAGGGGGCGAGACCCAGTACTTC. It is translated as CASSLGGGETQYF.

This clone has just one count. The gene calls are TRBV19 and TRBJ2-3, with 9 bases aligning to TRBD2. The length of the CDR3 is 17 residues. Looked up from germline, CDR1 is LNHDA and CDR2 is SQIVND (reference sequence). Germline trimming cut 5 bases from V and 0 bases from J; bases unmatched to any gene: 9. The CDR3 sequence is CASSVSGGAVSTDTQYF. CDR3 DNA sequence: TGTGCCAGTAGTGTTAGCGGGGGCGCGGTGAGCACAGATACGCAGTATTTT.

The chain employs TRBV5-1 and TRBJ2-3; D gene uncertain. The ends were cut back, 0 bases at V and 4 bases at J, with 9 bases in the middle. This CDR3 is 14 amino acids long. From germline, CDR1 is SGHRS and CDR2 YFSETQ. CDR3 nucleotide sequence: TGCGCCAGCAGCTTGGAGGCCCCCCCAGATACGCAGTATTTT. Its protein is CASSLEAPPDTQYF.

The chain couples TRBV7-9 to TRBJ1-2; 10 bases agree with TRBD1. V shed 5 bases and J 8 bases; nucleotides not matched to a gene: 5. The CDR3 runs to 13 residues. CDR1 and CDR2 from the germline V gene are SEHNR and FQNEAQ (reference sequence). The CDR3 nucleotides are TGTGCCAGCAGCCGCGGGACAGGGGTCGGCTACACCTTC. This translates into CASSRGTGVGYTF. The full variable domain, completed using reference TRBV7-9 and TRBJ1-2, is DTGVSQNPRHKITKRGQNVTFRCDPISEHNRLYWYRQTLGQGPEFLTYFQNEAQLEKSRLLSDRFSAERPKGSFSTLEIQRTEQGDSAMYLCASSRGTGVGYTFGSGTRLTVV.

The chain combines TRBV21-1 with TRBJ2-7; TRBD1 is taken as the D call from the table, unchecked against the DNA. TRBV21-1 is termed a pseudogene. The CDR3 totals 16 residues. The CDR3 coding sequence is TGTGCCAGCAGCTTTAGACAACAGGGAAGTACCCACGAGCAGTACTTC. Amino acids: CASSFRQQGSTHEQYF.

The chain recombines TRBV19 with TRBJ1-5; 10 bases align to TRBD1. The CDR3 spans 15 residues. CDR1 and CDR2 (germline): LNHDA, SQIVND (reference sequence). V trimming: 3 bases; J trimming: 5 bases; junction bases outside the gene matches: 4. The CDR3 is CASSIRQGAYQPQHF. The CDR3, as DNA: TGTGCCAGTAGTATTCGACAGGGGGCTTATCAGCCCCAGCATTTT.

The chain recombines TRBV6-4 with TRBJ2-3, with D possibly being TRBD1 or TRBD2 (6 bases each). The CDR3 loop spans 14 amino acids. V was pared by 3 bases and J by 5 bases, with 12 bases between. In germline, CDR1 is MRHNA, CDR2 SNTAGT. The CDR3: CASSDRGTIDTQYF. DNA for the CDR3: TGTGCCAGCAGTGATCGCGGGACAATAGATACGCAGTATTTT.

The chain uses TRBV7-9 and TRBJ2-4, with 8 bases matching TRBD2. The V segment lost 5 bases and the J segment 8 bases; nucleotides outside the gene matches: 8. This CDR3 spans 14 amino acids. Germline assignment: CDR1 SEHNR and CDR2 FQNEAQ (reference sequence). DNA of the CDR3: TGTGCCAGCAGCAATGTCGGGAGGGGTGACATTCAGTACTTC. Protein sequence: CASSNVGRGDIQYF.

This clone was recorded once. The chain links TRBV6-5 to TRBJ2-5, with 7 bases matching TRBD1. Germline V lookup: CDR1 MNHEY, CDR2 SVGAGI. J was trimmed by 3 bases and V by 5 bases; bases with no gene match: 3. This CDR3 has 13 amino acids. In DNA form, the CDR3 reads TGTGCCAGCAGTCGACAGGGCGAAGAGACCCAGTACTTC. It encodes CASSRQGEETQYF.

The V and J genes are TRBV28 and TRBJ1-2, with D possibly TRBD1 on 6 matching bases. Germline CDR1 reads MDHEN; CDR2 reads SYDVKM. The germline V and J ends were trimmed by 1 base and 2 bases, with 11 bases remaining between them. There are 15 residues in the CDR3. CDR3 DNA: TGTGCCAGCAGTTTATTGGGGGCGCGAAACTATGGCTACACCTTC. Its protein product is CASSLLGARNYGYTF.

To note about this clone: Other DNA sequences of this sample code for an identical CDR3. This chain uses TRBV14 with TRBJ2-7; no definite D call. This CDR3 has 12 residues. CDR1 is SGHDN and CDR2 is FVKESK in the germline V gene. V lost 2 bases to trimming and J lost 2 bases, with 4 bases between them. The CDR3 sequence is CASSQRTYEQYF. CDR3 nucleotide sequence: TGTGCCAGCAGCCAACGGACCTACGAGCAGTACTTC.

This chain uses TRBV28 with TRBJ2-7; D is unclear. The CDR3 sequence is 12 residues long. Germline V gene sequence: CDR1 MDHEN, CDR2 SYDVKM. The V and J ends lost 3 bases and 5 bases respectively, with 8 bases between them. The CDR3 loop is CASSLGWDEQYF. The CDR3 bases are TGTGCCAGCAGTTTGGGGTGGGACGAGCAGTACTTC.

With respect to this clone: Other DNA sequences in the sample encode the same CDR3. The chain uses TRBV18 and TRBJ1-3; 10 nucleotides match TRBD1. CDR1 is KGHSH, CDR2 LQKENI, per germline. Losses at the gene ends were 3 bases for V and 0 bases for J; bases not matched to a gene: 5. The CDR3 totals 17 residues. CDR3 protein: CASSPLGQGSSGNTIYF. CDR3 DNA: TGTGCCAGCTCACCCCTGGGACAGGGGAGCTCTGGAAACACCATATATTTT. The full variable domain, completed using reference TRBV18 and TRBJ1-3, is NAGVMQNPRHLVRRRGQEARLRCSPMKGHSHVYWYRQLPEEGLKFMVYLQKENIIDESGMPKERFSAEFPKEGPSILRIQQVVRGDSAAYFCASSPLGQGSSGNTIYFGEGSWLTVV.

On this clone: At one boundary the junction diverges from the germline segment, which might be a read error. V usage is TRBV4-2 and J usage is TRBJ2-5; D might be TRBD1 (5 bases). The germline V gene has CDR1 LGHNA and CDR2 YNFKEQ. This CDR3 spans 13 amino acids. As DNA, the CDR3 is TGTGCCAGCAGTCAAGTCAGGGCTGGGACCCAGTACTTC. Translating it yields CASSQVRAGTQYF.